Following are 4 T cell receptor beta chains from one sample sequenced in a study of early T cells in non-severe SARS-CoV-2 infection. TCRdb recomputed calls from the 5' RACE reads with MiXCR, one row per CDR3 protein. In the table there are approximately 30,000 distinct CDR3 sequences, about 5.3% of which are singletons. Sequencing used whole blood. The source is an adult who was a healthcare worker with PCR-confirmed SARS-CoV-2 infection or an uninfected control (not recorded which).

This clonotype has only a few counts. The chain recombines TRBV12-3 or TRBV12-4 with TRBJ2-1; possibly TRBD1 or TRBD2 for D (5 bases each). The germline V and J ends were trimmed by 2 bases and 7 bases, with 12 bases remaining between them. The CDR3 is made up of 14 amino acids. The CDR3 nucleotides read TGTGCCAGCAGTTTACGAGAGGGGCGTAATGAGCAGTTCTTC. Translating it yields CASSLREGRNEQFF.

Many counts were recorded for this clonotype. The CDR3 loop is CASRGGGSFSYNEQFF. The CDR3 nucleotides read TGTGCCAGCCGAGGCGGGGGATCCTTCTCCTACAATGAGCAGTTCTTC. This chain connects TRBV28 to TRBJ2-1; 7 bases fit TRBD2. Germline V CDR1 and CDR2: MDHEN, SYDVKM. The V segment lost 8 bases and the J segment 0 bases; nucleotides outside the gene matches: 10. This CDR3 spans 16 amino acids.

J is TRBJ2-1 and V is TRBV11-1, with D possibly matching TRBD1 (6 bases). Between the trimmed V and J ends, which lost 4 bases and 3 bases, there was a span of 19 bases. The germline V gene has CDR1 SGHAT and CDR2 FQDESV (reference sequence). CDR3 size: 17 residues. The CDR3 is CASSYWDISGGYNEQFF. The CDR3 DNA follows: TGTGCCAGCAGCTACTGGGACATCTCTGGGGGCTACAATGAGCAGTTCTTC.

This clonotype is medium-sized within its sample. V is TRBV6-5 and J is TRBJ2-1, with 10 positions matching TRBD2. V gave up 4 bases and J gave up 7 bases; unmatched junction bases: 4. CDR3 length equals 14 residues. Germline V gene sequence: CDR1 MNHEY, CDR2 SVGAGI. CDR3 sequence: CASSWTSGPNEQFF. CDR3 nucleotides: TGTGCCAGCAGTTGGACTAGCGGTCCTAATGAGCAGTTCTTC.